The source of this T cell receptor (beta chain) is a study of shared clonotypes between healthy human individuals (dated by TCRdb to about 2020). About the investigation overall: Two women and a few men aged 18 to 49 years were included in the cohort. Per donor, leukapheresis produced somewhere between about 0.94 and 10 billion PBMCs. Libraries were prepared and TCR repertoires were sequenced by different laboratories using diverse techniques, in order to increase sequencing depth and limit assay-specific biases. For each donor, three plates each were used for CD4 naive and CD4 memory, two plates were used for CD8 naive, and one plate was used for CD8 memory. The study deeply sequenced blood TCR repertoires of 5 or 6 healthy adults to estimate repertoire size and the extent of clonotype sharing between individuals. Overall study outcomes, separate from this receptor: Compared with non-shared clonotypes, clonotypes shared by all four sorted-subset donors had higher generation probabilities. When four donors were compared, the shared fraction of clonotypes was roughly 5% for naive CD4, less than 4% for naive CD8, 2.3% for memory CD4, and 0.4% for memory CD8. Based on pairwise subsampling, the degree of clonotype sharing among donors was expected to be affected by sequencing depth. Estimated clonotype richness was generally larger for naive than for memory subsets. Rarefaction of sorted-subset datasets indicated incomplete sequencing despite the large sequencing depth. Sampling was restricted to blood, and TCR repertoires in tissue are likely to differ from TCR repertoires in blood. The small number of donors limited the genetic and exposure-history diversity represented.

The CDR3 covers 13 residues, taking in both the cysteine and the phenylalanine. The only DNA kept is the CDR3, 39 bases in frame from the first base. The germline V gene supplies CDR1 MNHEY and CDR2 SVGAGI. Deletion took 6 bases off V and 6 bases off J, with a span of 14 bases between the germline ends. This clone was seen only once. Its antigen remains unidentified. No qualities accompany the bases; no much larger clone lies one base away. Using the deep immunoSEQ assay, multiplex PCR amplified TCR CDR3 regions from genomic DNA. Extracted genomic DNA from each cell subset was distributed evenly across all wells of several immunoSEQ 96-well plates, and each plate was treated as a replicate. For sorted subsets, each replicate PCR was loaded with 200 ng genomic DNA, equivalent to approximately 27,000 T cell genomes. Purified libraries were quantified with a Qubit 3.0 fluorometer, sized on a Bioanalyzer 2100, and re-quantified with the KAPA Library Quantification kit. Every immunoSEQ 96-well plate was sequenced on a dedicated single-read 150-cycle Illumina NextSeq 550 flow cell. In the paper's pipeline: Because only junctional sequences without quality scores were contained in the immunoSEQ output, filtering matching that applied to full-length reads could not be performed. To assign V/J genes and CDR3, sequences were annotated against IMGT germline references using PyIR, a Python wrapper for IgBLAST v1.9. Reads with weak V/J assignments (E-value above 1e-6), missing CDR3, stop codons, out-of-frame junctions, or ambiguous translated residues were removed. V3J clonotypes were defined as sequences sharing an identical inferred V gene, J gene, and CDR3 amino acid sequence. Percentage overlap between repertoires was computed as shared unique clonotypes divided by the size of the smaller repertoire. RTK rarefaction, the Chao1 estimator, and Recon v2.1 estimates of unobserved clonotypes were used to assess repertoire richness. Generation probabilities for all TCRbeta clonotypes obtained by the gDNA method from a few donors were computed using OLGA. TCRdb retrieved this table from immuneACCESS and kept in-frame rearrangements only. Not all clones are present; in checked studies, unresolved V genes account for under half, and no reason is known for the remainder. V, J and clone size reflect that table, while D and trimming were determined from the DNA. Counted in this sample were about 2.4 million clones; roughly nine tenths of them appeared once. The top ten clonotypes cover over 0.12% of the sample.

The donors were healthy, HIV-negative adults with no recently reported acute infections or vaccinations. Every donor was a Caucasian adult residing in Nashville, Tennessee, USA. CD4+ T cells were enriched by magnetic negative selection; naive cells were then positively selected on CD45RA, and the negative fraction formed the memory subset. Blood was obtained by leukapheresis, after which PBMCs were separated by Ficoll-Histopaque density gradient centrifugation and cryopreserved in liquid nitrogen vapor phase. Purity and quantity of every magnetically sorted T cell population were checked by analytical flow cytometry. From each sorted fraction, genomic DNA was isolated and quantified by UV absorbance on a Nanodrop 2000c.

Sequences were obtained from naive CD4+ T cells sorted from blood. The label giving this sample's cell subset or site can be read as: CD45RA+ positively selected. The clonotype comes from a man aged 18-30 years in good health. Recombination joined TRBV6-5 with TRBJ1-1; TRBD1 is perhaps the D gene, given 6 matching bases. For the CDR3, the sequence is CASSRAGVPEAFF. In nucleotide form, the sequence is TGTGCCAGCAGCCGGGCAGGGGTTCCTGAAGCTTTCTTT.